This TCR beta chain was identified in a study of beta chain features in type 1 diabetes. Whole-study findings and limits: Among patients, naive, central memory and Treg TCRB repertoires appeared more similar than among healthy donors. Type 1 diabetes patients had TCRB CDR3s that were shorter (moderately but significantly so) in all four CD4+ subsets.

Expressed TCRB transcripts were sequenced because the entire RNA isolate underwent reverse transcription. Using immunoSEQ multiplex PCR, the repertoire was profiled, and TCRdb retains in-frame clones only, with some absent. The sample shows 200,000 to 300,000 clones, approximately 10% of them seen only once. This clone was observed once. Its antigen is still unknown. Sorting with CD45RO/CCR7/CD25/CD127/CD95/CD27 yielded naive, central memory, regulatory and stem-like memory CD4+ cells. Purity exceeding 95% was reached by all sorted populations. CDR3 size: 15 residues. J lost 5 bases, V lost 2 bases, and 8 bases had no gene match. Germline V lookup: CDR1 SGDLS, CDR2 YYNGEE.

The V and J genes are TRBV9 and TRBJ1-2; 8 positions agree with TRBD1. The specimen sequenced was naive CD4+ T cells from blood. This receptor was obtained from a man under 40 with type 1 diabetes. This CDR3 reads CASSVGTGGNYGYTF. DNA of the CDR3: TGTGCCAGCAGCGTCGGGACAGGAGGCAATTATGGCTACACCTTC. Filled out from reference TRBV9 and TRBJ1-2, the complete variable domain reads DSGVTQTPKHLITATGQRVTLRCSPRSGDLSVYWYQQSLDQGLQFLIQYYNGEERAKGNILERFSAQQFPDLHSELNLSSLELGDSALYFCASSVGTGGNYGYTFGSGTRLTVV.